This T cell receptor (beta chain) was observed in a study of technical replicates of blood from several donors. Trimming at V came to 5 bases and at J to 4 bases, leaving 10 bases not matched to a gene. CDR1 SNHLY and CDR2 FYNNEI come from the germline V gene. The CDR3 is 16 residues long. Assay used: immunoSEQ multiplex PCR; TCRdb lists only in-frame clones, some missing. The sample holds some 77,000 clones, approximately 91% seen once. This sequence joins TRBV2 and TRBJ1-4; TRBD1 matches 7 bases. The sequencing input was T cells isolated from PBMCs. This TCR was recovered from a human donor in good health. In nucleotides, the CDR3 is TGTGCCAGCAGTTGGAGAGGGGGCGCGGATAATGAAAAACTGTTTTTT. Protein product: CASSWRGGADNEKLFF.